The following is a TCR beta chain sequence with its context. What this receptor recognizes is not known. Per-base quality was not reported, and no clone a single base away is much larger than it. This sample was taken from a study of brain T cells in children with intractable seizures (dated by TCRdb to 2020 to 2022). Background for the entire study: Resected brain tissue from fewer than 60 pediatric epilepsy surgery cases was initially screened for immune gene transcripts with a NanoString immunology panel. Among the roughly twelve selected surgery cases, eight also had pre-surgery blood sequenced, leaving four with brain tissue only.

The immunoSEQ assay was applied to genomic DNA to generate the TCR beta chain sequences. As for the authors' bioinformatics: CDR3 sequences that did not begin with the conserved framework cysteine at position 104 were removed manually. Clonality was calculated as one minus the normalized Shannon's Diversity Index, with values ranging from 0 (maximal diversity) to 1 (oligoclonal). Chi-squared comparison-of-proportions tests were used to check whether the frequency of the same CDR3 differed between samples, for example brain versus blood. Public clonotypes were identified by searching immuneACCESS, and similarity to known antiviral clonotypes was assessed with the VDJdb browser. The source is immuneACCESS, and TCRdb retained only in-frame sequences with V and J called. Part of the clones is not carried over; for the studies checked, unresolved V genes explain less than half of this, and the remainder is unexplained. V and J calls and clone size follow that table, whereas D and trimming were derived from the DNA. The sample includes hundreds of thousands of clones, with more than 85% observed a single time. The ten largest clones capture under 7% of the sample.

The germline V gene (reference sequence) yields SEHNR for CDR1 and FQNEAQ for CDR2. At the junction V is shortened by 5 bases and J by 3 bases; bases outside the gene matches: 3. Taken from cysteine to phenylalanine, the CDR3 has 15 residues. Of all the DNA, just the CDR3 is kept, 45 bases in frame from base 1. The time point label for this specimen denotes: blood from clinic visit 5 months post-surgery; TSC patient then seizure free. The surgery cases showing the highest brain T cell transcript signatures were chosen for TCR beta chain sequencing of brain tissue and, when available, of blood. Before surgery, the patients had been given at least one anti-epileptic drug. TCR-sequenced patients were children with drug-resistant epilepsy due to tuberous sclerosis complex, focal cortical dysplasia, Rasmussen encephalitis or hemimegalencephaly. The Monarch genomic DNA purification kit was used to extract bulk genomic DNA from unsorted brain tissue and whole blood.

What the authors observed across the whole study: Because pre- and post-surgery blood were sequenced to different depths, clones absent from the pre-surgery sample may reflect undersampling. Viral specificity was inferred solely from CDR3 sequence similarity, and the HCMV serostatus of the patients was not known.

The clonotype was recovered from a boy under two years old with tuberous sclerosis and intractable seizures. This chain joins TRBV7-9 to TRBJ2-3; TRBD2 lines up with 12 middle nucleotides. The sample here was peripheral blood, taken 4 to 5 months after surgery. CDR3 region: CASSPTSGRTDTQYF. In nucleotides, the sequence is TGTGCCAGCAGCCCAACTAGCGGGAGGACAGATACGCAGTATTTT.